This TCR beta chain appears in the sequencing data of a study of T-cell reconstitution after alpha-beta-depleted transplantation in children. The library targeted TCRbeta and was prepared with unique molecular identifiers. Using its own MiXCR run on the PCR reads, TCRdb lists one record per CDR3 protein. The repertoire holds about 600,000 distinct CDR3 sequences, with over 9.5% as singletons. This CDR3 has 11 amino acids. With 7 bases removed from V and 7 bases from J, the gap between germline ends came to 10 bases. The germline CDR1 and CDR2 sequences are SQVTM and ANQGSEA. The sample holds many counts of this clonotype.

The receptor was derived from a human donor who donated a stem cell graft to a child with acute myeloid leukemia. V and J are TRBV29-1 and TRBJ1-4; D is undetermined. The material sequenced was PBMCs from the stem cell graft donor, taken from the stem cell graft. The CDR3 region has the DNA TGCAGCGCCTCCAGGCGTGAAAAACTGTTTTTT. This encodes CSASRREKLFF. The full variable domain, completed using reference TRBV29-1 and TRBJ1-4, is SAVISQKPSRDICQRGTSLTIQCQVDSQVTMMFWYRQQPGQSLTLIATANQGSEATYESGFVIDKFPISRPNLTFSTLTVSNMSPEDSSIYLCSASRREKLFFGSGTQLSVL.